Presented here are 7 T cell receptor beta chains from one specimen sequenced in a study of PD-1 blockade in classical Hodgkin lymphoma. Profiling relied on immunoSEQ multiplex PCR, and the TCRdb table lists in-frame clones only, not all of them. The sample includes 25,000 to 30,000 clones, around 80% of them seen just once. This sample's time point: cycle 4 day 1 (C4D1), after 5 to 7 weeks of nivolumab. Each of the patients experienced relapse following autologous stem cell transplantation, and their brentuximab vedotin exposure differed. Magnetic negative selection served to purify CD4+ T cells out of PBMCs that had been thawed. The sample in question was CD4+ T cells from blood, obtained before the fourth cycle of nivolumab. These receptors all come from a human donor with classical Hodgkin lymphoma.

In DNA, the CDR3 is TGTGCCAGCAGTCGACCTCAGGGGACTAACTATGGCTACACCTTC. It is translated as CASSRPQGTNYGYTF. The V call is TRBV6-6, the J call TRBJ1-2, with TRBD1 as a possible D gene (6 bases). CDR3 length: 15 residues. Trimming removed 5 bases at V and 0 bases at J, with 13 bases between. Germline CDR1 reads MNHNY; CDR2 reads SVGAGI (reference sequence).

The chain carries TRBV6-5 and TRBJ1-4; 10 nucleotides line up with TRBD1. This CDR3 has 15 amino acids. Trimming took 4 bases from V and 6 from J; bases not matched to a gene: 5. Germline V gene sequence: CDR1 MNHEY, CDR2 SVGAGI. The CDR3 here is CASSSPGTGDEKLFF. In DNA, the CDR3 is TGTGCCAGCAGTTCCCCCGGGACAGGGGATGAAAAACTGTTTTTT.

The chain recombines TRBV11-2 with TRBJ1-2; maybe TRBD1 (6 bases). This CDR3 has 14 residues. The ends were cut back, 5 bases at V and 2 bases at J, with 12 bases in the middle. The V gene's germline CDR1 is SGHAT and CDR2 FQNNGV. CDR3 sequence: CASSPTGSNYGYTF. As DNA, the CDR3 is TGTGCCAGCAGCCCCACAGGGTCCAACTATGGCTACACCTTC.

This clone occurred a few times. The rearrangement uses TRBV29-1 and TRBJ1-3; no firm D call. The V and J ends lost 1 base and 4 bases respectively, with 2 bases between them. CDR1 SQVTM and CDR2 ANQGSEA come from the germline V gene. The CDR3 is 11 residues long. CDR3 DNA: TGCAGCGTTGAAGCAGGAAACACCATATATTTT. Protein sequence: CSVEAGNTIYF.

The chain is built from TRBV25-1 and TRBJ2-7, with D uncertain. Trimming left V 6 bases short and J 4 bases short, with 7 bases between. CDR3 length: 11 amino acids. Germline V gives CDR1 MGHDK, CDR2 SYGVNS. CDR3 in DNA: TGTGCCAGCAGGATCAGGTACGAGCAGTACTTC. It specifies CASRIRYEQYF.

The chain uses TRBV6-6 and TRBJ1-5; D perhaps matches TRBD1 (5 bases). This CDR3 has 13 residues. Trimming took off 6 bases at V and 6 bases at J, with 12 bases between the two ends. CDR1 MNHNY and CDR2 SVGAGI come from the germline V gene (reference sequence). The CDR3 bases are TGTGCCAGCAGCGAGGGACGCAGTCAGCCCCAGCATTTT. Translation: CASSEGRSQPQHF.

This clone showed up just a few times. The chain joins TRBV5-1 to TRBJ1-4; a possible D gene is TRBD1 (5 bases). Germline V gives CDR1 SGHRS, CDR2 YFSETQ. Trimming pared 4 bases from V and 10 bases from J, leaving 14 bases between. This CDR3 comprises 13 residues. The chain's CDR3 is CASSPSPGGKLFF. CDR3 nucleotides: TGCGCCAGCAGCCCTTCCCCCGGGGGAAAACTGTTTTTT.